This T cell receptor (beta chain) was captured in a study of cytomegalovirus exposure and HLA in healthy donors. Findings and limits, study-wide: Highly shared variants forming one cluster were likely a sequencing artifact.

Primers included in the PCR were 60 Vbeta and 13 Jbeta primers. Method: immunoSEQ multiplex PCR; TCRdb's copy keeps in-frame clones and lacks some. The table shows around 130,000 clones, with roughly 82% occurring only once. Points on this clone: Antigen: not known.

Sequenced input: PBMCs. The clonotype comes from a male donor in good health and CMV-seropositive.

The CDR3 DNA reads TGTGCCAGCAGTTTATCACGGGGGAACATTCAGTACTTC. Its protein product is CASSLSRGNIQYF. The chain recombines TRBV27 with TRBJ2-4, with D possibly TRBD2 on 6 matching bases. The V gene's germline CDR1 is MNHEY and CDR2 SMNVEV (reference sequence). The V end lost 0 bases, the J end lost 7 bases, and 7 bases lay between the germline ends. There are 13 residues in the CDR3.